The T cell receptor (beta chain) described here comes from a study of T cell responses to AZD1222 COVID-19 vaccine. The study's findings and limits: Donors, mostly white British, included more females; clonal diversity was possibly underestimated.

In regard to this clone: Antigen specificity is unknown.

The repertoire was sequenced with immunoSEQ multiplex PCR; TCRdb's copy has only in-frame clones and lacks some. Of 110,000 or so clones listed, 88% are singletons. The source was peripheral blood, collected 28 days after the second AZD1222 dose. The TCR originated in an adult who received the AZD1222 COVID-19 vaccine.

CDR3 loop: CASSPTENTGELFF. In DNA form, the CDR3 reads TGTGCCAGCAGTCCGACAGAGAACACCGGGGAGCTGTTTTTT. V and J are TRBV6-5 and TRBJ2-2, with a tentative D call TRBD1 (5 bases). The V end lost 5 bases, the J end lost 1 base, and 8 bases lay between the germline ends. The CDR3 loop spans 14 amino acids. Germline V gene data show CDR1 as MNHEY and CDR2 as SVGAGI.